Listed below are T cell receptor beta chains from one sample, sequenced in a study of blood T cells in healthy people across ages. TCRdb ran MiXCR on the 5' RACE reads and lists one entry per CDR3 protein. The data contain roughly 1,500,000 distinct CDR3 sequences, around 36% of them singletons. The sample consisted of blood. The receptors originated from a woman in her twenties or thirties in good health. Both conserved end residues are part of each CDR3. A D gene is named only where the DNA matches it firmly. Rows give clone size only sometimes, using once, few, many, or a class for an expanded clone.

clone_size j_call cdr3_length d_call v_call cdr3_aa cdr3_nt
few TRBJ2-3 14 . TRBV4-1 CASSQDGWSDTQYF TGCGCCAGCAGCCAAGATGGGTGGTCCGATACGCAGTATTTT
. TRBJ1-5 12 . TRBV4-1 CASSQWGQPQHF TGCGCCAGCAGCCAATGGGGTCAGCCCCAGCATTTT
few TRBJ2-7 15 . TRBV9 CASSVGWETVYEQYF TGTGCCAGCAGCGTAGGGTGGGAAACTGTCTACGAGCAGTACTTC
. TRBJ2-7 15 . TRBV4-1 CASSQVPTGTYEQYF TGCGCCAGCAGCCAAGTCCCCACAGGAACCTACGAGCAGTACTTC
. TRBJ1-2 15 TRBD1 TRBV6-5 CATNRGRIDNYGYTF TGTGCCACGAACAGGGGGCGAATCGACAACTATGGCTACACCTTC
few TRBJ2-7 13 TRBD2 TRBV20-1 CSAGGSRSYEQYF TGCAGTGCGGGGGGGAGTCGGTCCTACGAGCAGTACTTC
. TRBJ1-2 13 . TRBV27 CASSPSQNYGYTF TGTGCCAGCAGCCCCAGTCAAAACTATGGCTACACCTTC
once TRBJ1-5 13 . TRBV27 CASGRRVDQPQHF TGTGCCAGCGGAAGACGGGTAGACCAGCCCCAGCATTTT
. TRBJ2-4 15 TRBD2 TRBV7-8 CASSLDLAGGREQYF TGTGCCAGCAGCTTAGACCTAGCGGGGGGGCGGGAGCAGTACTTC
few TRBJ2-7 14 . TRBV6-4 CASAGTPKTYEQYF TGTGCCAGTGCCGGGACTCCGAAAACCTACGAGCAGTACTTC
few TRBJ1-2 15 . TRBV20-1 CSAFPLQGLGYGYTF TGCAGTGCTTTCCCCTTACAGGGCCTCGGATATGGCTACACCTTC